The 12 T cell receptor beta chains below were found in one sample sequenced in a study of T cells in Graves' hyperthyroidism and ophthalmopathy. Amplification targeted TCR beta CDR3 regions from RNA transcripts. First-round RT-PCR with HTBI primers amplified the TCR CDR3 region. MiXCR, run by TCRdb on the multiplex PCR reads, gives a single entry per CDR3 protein. The sample yields 250,000 to 300,000 distinct CDR3 sequences, roughly 19% seen once. What was sequenced was blood. The receptors shown here come from a man aged 50 to 59 with Graves' ophthalmopathy.

The chain carries TRBV28 and TRBJ2-2; D perhaps matches TRBD2 (7 bases). This CDR3 region has 15 residues. V dropped 4 bases and J dropped 6 bases, with 15 bases sitting between them. Germline-derived CDR1 and CDR2 are MDHEN and SYDVKM. The DNA of the CDR3 is TGTGCCAGCAGTTCTGGGGGAGGGGGTTCCGGGGAGCTGTTTTTT. Its translation is CASSSGGGGSGELFF. Full variable domain (remainder filled in from reference TRBV28 and TRBJ2-2): DVKVTQSSRYLVKRTGEKVFLECVQDMDHENMFWYRQDPGLGLRLIYFSYDVKMKEKGDIPEGYSVSREKKERFSLILESASTNQTSMYLCASSSGGGGSGELFFGEGSRLTVL.

Ten or more counts support this clonotype. The V and J genes are TRBV5-1 and TRBJ2-1; 9 bases line up with TRBD2. The germline V gene encodes CDR1 SGHRS and CDR2 YFSETQ. The V gene end was trimmed by 4 bases and the J gene end by 5 bases; junction bases not matched to a gene: 10. The CDR3 runs to 16 residues. The CDR3 region is CASSLNSGSIHNEQFF. The CDR3 DNA sequence: TGCGCCAGCAGCCTTAATAGCGGGAGTATCCACAATGAGCAGTTCTTC. Complete variable domain (other parts from reference TRBV5-1 and TRBJ2-1): KAGVTQTPRYLIKTRGQQVTLSCSPISGHRSVSWYQQTPGQGLQFLFEYFSETQRNKGNFPGRFSGRQFSNSRSEMNVSTLELGDSALYLCASSLNSGSIHNEQFFGPGTRLTVL.

In this sample, this clonotype turned up many times. The chain joins TRBV28 to TRBJ2-3; perhaps TRBD1 as D (6 bases). The CDR3 totals 15 residues. Trimming removed 8 bases from V and 5 bases from J, with 20 bases in between. Germline values: CDR1 MDHEN, CDR2 SYDVKM. The CDR3, as DNA: TGTGCCAGCGGAAATAACAGGGATTGGGGAGATACGCAGTATTTT. This translates into CASGNNRDWGDTQYF.

J is TRBJ2-3 and V is TRBV27; 7 nucleotides line up with TRBD2. Germline V gene data show CDR1 as MNHEY and CDR2 as SMNVEV (reference sequence). The trim removed 6 bases at V and 2 bases at J, leaving 5 bases unmatched. The length of the CDR3 is 14 residues. CDR3 DNA: TGTGCCAGCAGCCGAGCGGGAATCACAGATACGCAGTATTTT. Protein product: CASSRAGITDTQYF.

This clonotype appeared many times. V gene TRBV7-9 combines with J gene TRBJ1-5, with 8 bases aligning to TRBD1. Unmatched junction bases numbered 11, after V lost 3 bases and J lost 7 bases. Germline loops: CDR1 SEHNR, CDR2 FQNEAQ (reference sequence). The CDR3 sequence is 16 residues long. In DNA form, the CDR3 reads TGTGCCAGCAGCTTTCGACAGGGGTTATATGAACAGCCCCAGCATTTT. This codes for CASSFRQGLYEQPQHF.

This clonotype was detected ten times or more. The chain links TRBV18 to TRBJ2-1; 8 positions match TRBD2. Germline CDR1 and CDR2: KGHSH and LQKENI. The CDR3 extends over 16 amino acids. The J segment lost 5 bases and the V segment lost 3 bases, leaving 9 bases of the junction unmatched. Written as DNA, the CDR3 is TGTGCCAGCTCACCGCCGGGGCTAGCGGGTGACAATGAGCAGTTCTTC. This encodes CASSPPGLAGDNEQFF.

This clonotype has just one count. The gene calls are TRBV6-5 and TRBJ1-6; D gene unclear. This CDR3 has 14 amino acids. Deletions cut 7 bases from V and 0 bases from J, with 7 bases between. In germline, CDR1 is MNHEY, CDR2 SVGAGI. CDR3 in amino acids: CASISGSYNSPLHF. Here the CDR3 DNA reads TGTGCCAGCATTTCGGGCTCCTATAATTCACCCCTCCACTTT.

In its sample, this clonotype was seen many times. The chain employs TRBV28 and TRBJ2-5; 9 positions agree with TRBD1. The trim removed 6 bases at V and 9 bases at J, leaving 14 bases unmatched. CDR1 is MDHEN and CDR2 is SYDVKM in the germline V gene. This CDR3 has 15 residues. Here the CDR3 DNA reads TGTGCCAGCAGCTACCCGGGACAGGGTGGGCCGCCCCAGTACTTC. This translates into CASSYPGQGGPPQYF.

This clonotype was seen at least ten times. This CDR3 is CACGLAVSSYNEQFF. The CDR3 DNA follows: TGTGCCTGCGGACTAGCAGTTAGCTCCTACAATGAGCAGTTCTTC. The genes are TRBV30 and TRBJ2-1; 8 bases are shared with TRBD2. The CDR3 runs 15 residues. V shed 6 bases, J shed 0 bases, and the junction held 7 bases outside the gene matches. The germline V gene encodes CDR1 GTSNPN and CDR2 SVGIG (reference sequence).

This clonotype was seen many times. The rearrangement joins TRBV28 to TRBJ2-7; D may be TRBD1 (5 bases). Trimming took off 6 bases at V and 9 bases at J, with 18 bases between the two ends. The length of the CDR3 is 13 residues. Per the germline V gene, CDR1 is MDHEN and CDR2 is SYDVKM. CDR3 loop: CASSSPQPQGQYF. The CDR3 region has the DNA TGTGCCAGCAGCAGTCCCCAGCCCCAGGGGCAGTACTTC. The full variable domain, rest sourced from reference TRBV28 and TRBJ2-7, is DVKVTQSSRYLVKRTGEKVFLECVQDMDHENMFWYRQDPGLGLRLIYFSYDVKMKEKGDIPEGYSVSREKKERFSLILESASTNQTSMYLCASSSPQPQGQYFGPGTRLTVT.

In this sample, this clonotype turned up many times. This sequence joins TRBV7-9 and TRBJ2-3; the D is unclear. The CDR3 extends over 11 amino acids. Germline V gene sequence: CDR1 SEHNR, CDR2 FQNEAQ (reference sequence). Trimming cost V 5 bases and J 8 bases, with 8 bases left between them. The CDR3 nucleotides read TGTGCCAGCAGCCCGCAGACTACGCAGTATTTT. Its protein product is CASSPQTTQYF.

This clonotype was counted ten times or more. The chain uses TRBV6-1 and TRBJ1-2; TRBD1 is a possible D gene (5 bases). The CDR3 is 16 residues long. Trimming cost V 7 bases and J 1 base, with 19 bases left between them. Germline-derived CDR1 and CDR2 are MNHNS and SASEGT. Here the CDR3 reads CASKLPGGVNNYGYTF. The CDR3, as DNA: TGTGCCAGCAAGCTCCCCGGGGGGGTGAATAACTATGGCTACACCTTC.